This T cell receptor (beta chain) stems from a study of shared clonotypes between healthy human individuals. Assay: immunoSEQ multiplex PCR; the TCRdb copy retains only in-frame clones and omits some. The profile covers approximately 1.9 million clones, with just under 95% appearing a single time and over 1.5% taken by the ten largest. Terminally differentiated effector memory CD45RA+ cells were excluded by CCR7 positive selection of CD45RO-negative cells. CDR1 and CDR2 from the germline V gene are SEHNR and FQNEAQ (reference sequence). The CDR3 spans 15 residues. V was trimmed by 5 bases and J by 8 bases, leaving 16 bases between them.

The sample taken for sequencing was naive CD8+ T cells from PBMCs. This sequence joins TRBV7-9 and TRBJ1-6, with TRBD1 as a possible D gene (5 bases). The TCR originated in a man aged 18 to 29 in good health. Some clones in this sample may be carry-over from other donors' samples. DNA of the CDR3: TGTGCCAGCAGCCCAGGGCTGGCGGAGTATTCACCCCTCCACTTT. This translates into CASSPGLAEYSPLHF. Complete variable domain (other parts from reference TRBV7-9 and TRBJ1-6): DTGVSQNPRHKITKRGQNVTFRCDPISEHNRLYWYRQTLGQGPEFLTYFQNEAQLEKSRLLSDRFSAERPKGSFSTLEIQRTEQGDSAMYLCASSPGLAEYSPLHFGNGTRLTVT.